This T cell receptor beta chain was documented in a study of PD-1 blockade in classical Hodgkin lymphoma. Per germline, CDR1 SGHVS and CDR2 FQNEAQ. Trimming took off 1 base at V and 5 bases at J, with 3 bases between the two ends. This CDR3 is 11 amino acids long. Study outcomes and limitations: Newly diagnosed patients were reported to start with lower TCR diversity than healthy donors.

Assay: immunoSEQ multiplex PCR; the TCRdb copy retains only in-frame clones and omits some. The table includes 25,000 to 30,000 clones, around 80% detected once. Time point defined: cycle 4 day 1 (C4D1), after less than seven weeks of nivolumab. There was relapse after autologous stem cell transplantation in every patient, and there was variation in brentuximab vedotin exposure. With respect to this clone: Its antigen is still unknown.

This material consisted of peripheral blood mononuclear cells (PBMCs), taken before the fourth cycle of nivolumab. This receptor was taken from a human donor with classical Hodgkin lymphoma. The V and J genes are TRBV7-8 and TRBJ2-7; D is ambiguous. CDR3 sequence reads: CASSLVDEQYF. The CDR3 DNA reads TGTGCCAGCAGCTTAGTCGACGAGCAGTACTTC.